This T cell receptor (beta chain) came from a study of blood T cell repertoires in COVID-19. Looking at the study overall: Sources were T cells, B-cell-depleted T cells, or PBMCs; the material itself was cDNA or gDNA.

Participant-given clinical history determined each cohort assignment. Trimming removed 7 bases from V and 2 bases from J; junction bases left unmatched: 11. The CDR3 covers 16 residues. In germline, CDR1 is LNHDA, CDR2 SQIVND (reference sequence). Produced via immunoSEQ multiplex PCR; TCRdb's table is partial and in-frame only. The repertoire includes around 300,000 clones, 88% of them detected once, and 1% sits in the top ten. V usage is TRBV19 and J usage is TRBJ2-5; 9 bases line up with TRBD2. The clonotype was recovered from a woman aged 25 to 39 who had recovered from COVID-19. Sequenced: PBMCs or T cells enriched from blood (not recorded which). Here the CDR3 DNA reads TGTGCCAGTATGGCCCCCTTTAGCGGGGGTCAAGAGACCCAGTACTTC. This codes for CASMAPFSGGQETQYF.